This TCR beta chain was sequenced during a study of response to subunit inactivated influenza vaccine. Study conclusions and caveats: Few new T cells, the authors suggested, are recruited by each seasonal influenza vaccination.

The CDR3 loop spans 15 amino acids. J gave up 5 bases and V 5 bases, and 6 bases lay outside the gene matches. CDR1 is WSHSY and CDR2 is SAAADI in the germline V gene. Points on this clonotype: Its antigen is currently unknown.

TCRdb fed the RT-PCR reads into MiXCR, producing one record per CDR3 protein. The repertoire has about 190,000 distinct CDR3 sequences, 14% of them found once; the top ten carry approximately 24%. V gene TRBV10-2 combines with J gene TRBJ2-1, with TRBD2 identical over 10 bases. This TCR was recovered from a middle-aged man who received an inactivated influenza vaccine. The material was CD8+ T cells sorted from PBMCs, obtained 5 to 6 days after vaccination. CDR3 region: CASSNPSGGHNEQFF. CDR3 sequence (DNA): TGCGCCAGCAGTAACCCTAGCGGGGGACACAATGAGCAGTTCTTC.